This T cell receptor (beta chain) was sequenced in a study of response to subunit inactivated influenza vaccine (dated by TCRdb to 2016 to 2019). About the full investigation: To follow how T cells responded to a trivalent subunit inactivated influenza vaccine, the researchers relied on deep quantitative profiling of the T cell receptor repertoire. Study-wide conclusions, independent of this receptor: The authors suggested that each seasonal influenza vaccination may recruit only a limited number of new T cells.

CDR1 SGHNT and CDR2 YYREEE were looked up in the germline V gene (reference sequence). Including cysteine and phenylalanine, the CDR3 has 16 amino acids. The DNA shown is the 48-base CDR3, in frame from base 1. Relative to germline, V is 7 bases shorter and J is 0 bases shorter, with 19 bases between their ends. The library was generated by RT-PCR. The instrument was an Illumina HiSeq 2500. In TCRdb, the public reads were trimmed at Q25 with fastp and aligned with MiXCR, with productive beta chains retained. A single entry per CDR3 protein holds the most common genes and DNA from its merged rows. The sample table records under 950,000 distinct CDR3 sequences; 20% to 25% of these occur just once. Of the sample, about 10% falls within the top ten clones. A note on this clonotype: Its antigen is still unknown. The record has no base qualities; no much larger clone is one base away.

This specimen consisted of PBMCs from blood, obtained 5 days after vaccination. This sequence originates from a man aged 50-60 years who received an inactivated influenza vaccine. Donor details come from another sample of the same person, matched by shared clones. The chain is assembled from TRBV5-4 and TRBJ1-1, with TRBD1 perhaps the D gene, on 6 matching bases. CDR3 protein: CASSLGRGALNTEAFF. Read as DNA, the sequence is TGTGCCAGCTCCTTGGGGAGGGGGGCGTTGAACACTGAAGCTTTCTTT.